A single T cell receptor beta chain is shown here with its context. The germline V gene encodes CDR1 MGHRA and CDR2 YSYEKL. There are 17 residues in the CDR3. Losses at the gene ends were 0 bases for V and 3 bases for J; bases not matched to a gene: 7. Original processing methods: How many nucleated cells were present was estimated from reference gene primer amplification. Data came from immunoSEQ multiplex PCR; TCRdb stores just in-frame clones and leaves some out. The V and J calls and clone size come from that table; D and trimming were worked out from the DNA. The sample includes under 150,000 clones, around 85% of them seen just once. This record comes from a study of blood T cell repertoires in COVID-19. Looking at the study overall: Samples taken during acute and convalescent COVID-19 were collected in the United States, Italy and Spain. T cells, B-cell-depleted T cells, or PBMCs provided the cDNA or gDNA that served as material.

The chain combines TRBV4-1 with TRBJ2-7; 11 bases align to TRBD2. The receptor's source is a woman aged 40 to 50 who had recovered from COVID-19. Sample: PBMCs or T cells enriched from blood (not recorded which). In DNA, the CDR3 is TGCGCCAGCAGCCAAGATTTTACTAGCGGGAGTTTCTACGAGCAGTACTTC. This gives the protein CASSQDFTSGSFYEQYF.